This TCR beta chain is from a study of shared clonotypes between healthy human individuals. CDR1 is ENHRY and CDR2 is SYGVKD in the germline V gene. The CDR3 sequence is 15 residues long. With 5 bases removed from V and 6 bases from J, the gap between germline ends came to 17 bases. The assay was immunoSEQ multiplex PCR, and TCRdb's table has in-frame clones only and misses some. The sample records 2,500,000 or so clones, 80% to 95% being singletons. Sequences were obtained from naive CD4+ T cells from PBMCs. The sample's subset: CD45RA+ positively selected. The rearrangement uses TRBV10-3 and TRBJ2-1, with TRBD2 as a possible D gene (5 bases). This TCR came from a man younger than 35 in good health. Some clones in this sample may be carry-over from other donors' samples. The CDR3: CAISLVDFRGNEQFF. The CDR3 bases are TGTGCCATCAGTTTGGTGGACTTTCGCGGCAATGAGCAGTTCTTC.